This T cell receptor beta chain is drawn from a study of T cells in Graves' hyperthyroidism and ophthalmopathy. Regions amplified from RNA transcripts were the TCR beta CDR3 regions. RT-PCR in the first round (using the HTBI primer set) targeted the TCR CDR3. One entry per CDR3 protein results from TCRdb running MiXCR on the multiplex PCR reads. The table has under 400,000 distinct CDR3 sequences, over 10% seen once. V shed 0 bases and J shed 7 bases, with 4 bases lying between them. CDR1 and CDR2 from the germline V gene are GTSNPN and SVGIG (reference sequence). This CDR3 contains 11 residues. This sequence was found in a woman under 30 with Graves' hyperthyroidism. The V gene is TRBV30, the J gene TRBJ2-1; D gene ambiguous. The sequenced sample was blood. The CDR3 region has the DNA TGTGCCTGGAGTGTGGTGAATGAGCAGTTCTTC. Amino acid sequence: CAWSVVNEQFF.